This entry lists 2 T cell receptor beta chains sequenced from one sample in a study of OX40 agonist ivuxolimab in advanced cancers. Sequencing used immunoSEQ multiplex PCR; TCRdb keeps in-frame clones, though not all of them. The sample contains about 35,000 clones, around 84% of which appear only once. The specimen was CD4+ or CD8+ T cells sorted from blood, collected in a trial of the OX40 agonist ivuxolimab. Every receptor here comes from an adult with an advanced solid tumor such as melanoma, head and neck, liver or kidney cancer.

This clone has more than one count but fewer than ten. The J gene is TRBJ2-7, the V gene TRBV18; TRBD1 is a possible D gene (5 bases). The CDR3 is 15 residues long. In germline, CDR1 is KGHSH, CDR2 LQKENI. Trimming shortened V by 2 bases and J by 0 bases, and 11 bases separated the two germline ends. CDR3 sequence (DNA): TGTGCCAGCTCACCATCGACAGCATACTCCTACGAGCAGTACTTC. This encodes CASSPSTAYSYEQYF.

V gene TRBV6-5 combines with J gene TRBJ2-3, with 9 bases fitting TRBD2. The CDR3 is made up of 13 amino acids. With 8 bases clipped from V and 5 bases from J, the junction kept 5 bases outside the gene matches. Germline CDR1 reads MNHEY; CDR2 reads SVGAGI. CDR3: CASGGSGRDTQYF. The CDR3 DNA is TGTGCCAGCGGGGGTAGCGGGAGAGATACGCAGTATTTT.